The entry below describes one T cell receptor beta chain. Antigen: not known. The investigators split CD4+ cells into a CD45RA+ naive subset and a CD45RA-negative memory subset. Germline V gene lookup returns CDR1 LNHDA and CDR2 SQIVND (reference sequence). The J segment lost 6 bases and the V segment lost 2 bases, leaving 4 bases of the junction unmatched. The CDR3 consists of 15 residues. The entry originates in a study of shared clonotypes between healthy human individuals. Looking at the study overall: Each donor had three CD4 naive, three CD4 memory, two CD8 naive and one CD8 memory plate.

Study observations and caveats: Incomplete sequencing of sorted subsets was indicated by rarefaction despite large depth.

Assay: immunoSEQ multiplex PCR; the TCRdb copy retains only in-frame clones and omits some. The sample yields about 1 million clones, around 76% seen once. V usage is TRBV19 and J usage is TRBJ1-6; 7 bases match TRBD1. The sequence came from a man in his late teens or twenties in good health. The sequenced sample consisted of memory CD4+ T cells sorted from blood. The sample's subset: CD45RA-negative fraction. The DNA for the CDR3 is TGTGCCAGTAGTATAACACAGGGGAGTAATTCACCCCTCCACTTT. Translation gives CASSITQGSNSPLHF.